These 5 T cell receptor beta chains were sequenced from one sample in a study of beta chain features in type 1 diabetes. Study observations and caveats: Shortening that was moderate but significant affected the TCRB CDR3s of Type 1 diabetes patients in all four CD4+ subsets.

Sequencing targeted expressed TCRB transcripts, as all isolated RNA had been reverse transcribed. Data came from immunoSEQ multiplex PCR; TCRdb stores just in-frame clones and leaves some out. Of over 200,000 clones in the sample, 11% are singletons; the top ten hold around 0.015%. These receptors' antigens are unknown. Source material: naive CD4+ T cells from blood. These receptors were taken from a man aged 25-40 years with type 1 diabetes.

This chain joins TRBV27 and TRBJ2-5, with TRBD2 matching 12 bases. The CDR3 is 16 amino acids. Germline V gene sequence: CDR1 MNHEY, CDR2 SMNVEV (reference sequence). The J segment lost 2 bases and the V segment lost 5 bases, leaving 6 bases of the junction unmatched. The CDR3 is CASSPSLAGGQETQYF. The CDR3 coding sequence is TGTGCCAGCAGTCCTTCCCTAGCGGGGGGGCAAGAGACCCAGTACTTC.

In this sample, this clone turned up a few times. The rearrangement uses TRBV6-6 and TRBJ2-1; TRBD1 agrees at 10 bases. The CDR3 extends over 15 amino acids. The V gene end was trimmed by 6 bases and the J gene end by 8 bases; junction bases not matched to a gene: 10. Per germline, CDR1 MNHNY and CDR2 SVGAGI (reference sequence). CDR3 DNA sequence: TGTGCCAGCAGCCAGGGACAGGGGATTTCCGATGAGCAGTTCTTC. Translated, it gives CASSQGQGISDEQFF.

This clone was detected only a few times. The CDR3 nucleotides read TGCGCCAGCAGCCTTTTAGCGGGGTCTAGCACAGATACGCAGTATTTT. The encoded protein is CASSLLAGSSTDTQYF. The chain is built from TRBV4-3 and TRBJ2-3; 8 bases fit TRBD2. In germline, CDR1 is LGHNA, CDR2 YSLEER. The ends lost 4 bases at V and 0 bases at J; junction bases unmatched: 6. The CDR3 is 16 amino acids.

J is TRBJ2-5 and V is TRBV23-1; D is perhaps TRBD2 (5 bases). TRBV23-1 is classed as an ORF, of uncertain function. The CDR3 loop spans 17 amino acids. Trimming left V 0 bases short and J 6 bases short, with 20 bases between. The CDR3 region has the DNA TGCGCCAGCAGTCAATCCCTTCCGGGGAAATTCCAGCAGACCCAGTACTTC. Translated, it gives CASSQSLPGKFQQTQYF.

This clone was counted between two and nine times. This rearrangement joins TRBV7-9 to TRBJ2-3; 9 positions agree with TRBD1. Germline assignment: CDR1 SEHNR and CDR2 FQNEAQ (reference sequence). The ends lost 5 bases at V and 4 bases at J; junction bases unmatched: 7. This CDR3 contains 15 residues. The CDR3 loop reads CASSPTGGSADTQYF. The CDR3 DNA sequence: TGTGCCAGCAGCCCGACAGGGGGAAGTGCAGATACGCAGTATTTT.